This T cell receptor (beta chain) was identified in a study of blood T cell repertoires in COVID-19. Study processing details: Reference gene primer amplification yielded estimated nucleated cell counts. Clones were read by immunoSEQ multiplex PCR, and TCRdb kept only the in-frame ones, dropping some. The DNA was the basis for D and trimming; V, J and clone size are from that table. The sample contains under 300,000 clones, roughly 90% of which appear only once. The germline CDR1 and CDR2 sequences are MDHEN and SYDVKM. V was cut by 6 bases and J by 3 bases, with 20 bases left in between. This CDR3 has 16 amino acids.

The sample comprised PBMCs or T cells enriched from blood (not recorded which). This rearrangement joins TRBV28 to TRBJ1-1; D uncertain. The sequence derives from a woman aged 25 to 39 who had recovered from COVID-19. In DNA, the CDR3 is TGTGCCAGCAGCCCCCGACGACTGACCATGGACACTGAAGCTTTCTTT. It encodes CASSPRRLTMDTEAFF. Full variable domain (remainder filled in from reference TRBV28 and TRBJ1-1): DVKVTQSSRYLVKRTGEKVFLECVQDMDHENMFWYRQDPGLGLRLIYFSYDVKMKEKGDIPEGYSVSREKKERFSLILESASTNQTSMYLCASSPRRLTMDTEAFFGQGTRLTVV.